This entry lists 9 T cell receptor beta chains sequenced from one sample in a study of blood T cells in healthy people across ages. The second PCR ran about 6 to 11 cycles with a sample-barcoded 5' primer and J-beta primers. TCRdb recomputed calls from the 5' RACE reads with MiXCR, one row per CDR3 protein. The data hold 800,000 or so distinct CDR3 sequences, with 20% to 25% observed a single time. This sample was shared with a second study, whose subject was T cells of mothers and their children.

Sequencing was carried out using blood. These receptors were collected from a boy aged 5-17 years in good health.

In regard to this clonotype: One end of the junction fails to match germline, which may point to a read error. The chain uses TRBV27 and TRBJ2-7, with D perhaps matching TRBD2 (5 bases). CDR1 and CDR2 from the germline V gene are MNHEY and SMNVEV (reference sequence). This CDR3 contains 15 residues. CDR3: CTSSLGGEVAYEQYF. CDR3 sequence (DNA): TGTACCAGCAGTTTAGGAGGCGAGGTAGCCTACGAGCAGTACTTC.

This clonotype appeared many times. V and J are TRBV11-2 and TRBJ1-1; maybe TRBD1 (5 bases). This CDR3 region has 13 residues. Germline CDR1 is SGHAT and CDR2 is FQNNGV. Trimming removed 5 bases at V and 3 bases at J, with 10 bases between. In DNA, the CDR3 is TGTGCCAGCAGCCGAGACAGAGACACTGAAGCTTTCTTT. Its protein is CASSRDRDTEAFF.

The gene calls are TRBV7-3 and TRBJ2-3, with 14 bases matching TRBD2. The junction had 4 bases not matched to a gene; V was cut back by 0 bases and J by 5 bases. The CDR3 has 17 amino acids. Germline CDR1 reads SGHTA; CDR2 reads FQGTGA. CDR3 nucleotides: TGTGCCAGCAGCTTAACCGTGGGACTAGCGGGGGAAGATACGCAGTATTTT. Its protein is CASSLTVGLAGEDTQYF.

This clonotype occurred a few times. The V and J genes are TRBV6-2 or TRBV6-3 and TRBJ2-7; 14 bases line up with TRBD2. Germline V lookup: CDR1 MNHEY, CDR2 SVGEGT. Trimming removed 2 bases from V and 4 bases from J; junction bases left unmatched: 19. This CDR3 spans 21 amino acids. For the CDR3, the DNA is TGTGCCAGCAGTTACAGGACCGGGACTAGCGGGAGTGGTCCCTCTAGTTACGAGCAGTACTTC. It yields the protein CASSYRTGTSGSGPSSYEQYF.

V is TRBV20-1 and J is TRBJ2-5, with TRBD2 identical over 8 bases. The J call may be in error: the DNA end matches TRBJ2-1 better. There are 13 residues in the CDR3. The V gene's germline CDR1 is DFQATT and CDR2 SNEGSKA (reference sequence). The CDR3 spells CSGYSGVYNEQFF. In DNA form, the CDR3 reads TGCAGTGGTTATAGCGGGGTATACAATGAGCAGTTCTTC.

The table lists this clonotype with a few counts. This chain links TRBV11-2 with TRBJ2-5; 9 nucleotides match TRBD2. Germline CDR1 is SGHAT and CDR2 is FQNNGV. CDR3 length: 16 amino acids. J was trimmed by 4 bases and V by 4 bases; bases with no gene match: 10. The CDR3 DNA reads TGTGCCAGCAGCTGGTTGGGCGGGGGGGCATTAGAGACCCAGTACTTC. Translating it yields CASSWLGGGALETQYF.

This chain joins TRBV15 and TRBJ1-2; tentative D call: TRBD1 (5 bases). The V and J ends lost 1 base and 5 bases respectively, with 14 bases between them. The CDR3 is 15 residues long. The germline V gene encodes CDR1 LNHNV and CDR2 YYDKDF (reference sequence). Here the CDR3 DNA reads TGTGCCACCAGCAGAGGTTCAGGGTCGGGGTATGGCTACACCTTC. This codes for CATSRGSGSGYGYTF.

This clonotype was picked up a small number of times. The chain uses TRBV20-1 and TRBJ2-5; the D call may be TRBD1 or TRBD2 (5 bases each). Germline V gives CDR1 DFQATT, CDR2 SNEGSKA (reference sequence). V shed 0 bases and J shed 5 bases, with 16 bases lying between them. The CDR3 spans 15 residues. The CDR3: CSARDARGVAETQYF. As DNA, the CDR3 is TGCAGTGCTAGAGACGCGCGAGGGGTGGCCGAGACCCAGTACTTC.

The table lists this clonotype with a few counts. This chain links TRBV27 with TRBJ2-1, with D unresolved. This CDR3 comprises 13 residues. Trimming left V 5 bases short and J 7 bases short, with 12 bases between. CDR1 is MNHEY and CDR2 is SMNVEV in the germline V gene (reference sequence). The CDR3 DNA sequence: TGTGCCAGCAGTCCCTATCTGGTGAATGAGCAGTTCTTC. Residues: CASSPYLVNEQFF.